One and the same sample provided the 13 T cell receptor beta chains below, sequenced in a study of metastatic and nonmetastatic thyroid tumors. From the PCR reads, TCRdb re-called clones with MiXCR. The table lists around 89,000 clones, about 15% of them singletons. Patients were all untreated before their thyroid surgery. Sequenced input: blood. Receptor source: a female donor with papillary thyroid cancer or a benign thyroid nodule (not recorded which). Some clones in this sample may be carry-over from other donors' samples.

In this sample, this clone turned up a few times. This sequence may be a read error, since a much larger clone differs from it by one base. The chain has TRBV29-1 and TRBJ1-2, with D possibly being TRBD1 (6 bases). There are 11 residues in the CDR3. Trimming took 6 bases from V and 6 from J, leaving 11 bases between them. Per the germline V gene, CDR1 is SQVTM and CDR2 is ANQGSEA. The CDR3 sequence is CSVSGDDGYTF. The CDR3 DNA follows: TGCAGCGTCTCAGGGGATGATGGCTACACCTTC.

The V and J genes are TRBV9 and TRBJ2-7; 10 bases match TRBD2. The germline V gene has CDR1 SGDLS and CDR2 YYNGEE. The CDR3 consists of 15 residues. V lost 4 bases and J lost 2; bases outside the gene matches: 6. CDR3 protein: CASSFGLAEPYEQYF. CDR3 DNA sequence: TGTGCCAGCAGCTTCGGACTAGCGGAGCCCTACGAGCAGTACTTC.

This clone was observed many times. The chain combines TRBV5-1 with TRBJ1-1, with 7 positions matching TRBD1. This CDR3 has 13 residues. Trimming cost V 7 bases and J 6 bases; bases outside gene matches: 9. Germline V gene sequence: CDR1 SGHRS, CDR2 YFSETQ. In nucleotides, the CDR3 is TGCGCCAGCGCCGACCAAGGGGGCGCTGAAGCTTTCTTT. Translation gives CASADQGGAEAFF.

A note on this clone: With a much larger clone just one base away, this may be a read error. At the DNA level, this CDR3 is encoded by other sequences in the same sample as well. V and J are TRBV5-6 and TRBJ2-1, with 9 positions matching TRBD2. Germline V lookup: CDR1 SGHDT, CDR2 YYEEEE. CDR3 length: 14 residues. Losses at the gene ends were 4 bases for V and 9 bases for J; bases not matched to a gene: 8. The CDR3 loop reads CASSLGLAGSEQFF. CDR3 sequence (DNA): TGTGCCAGCAGCCTGGGTCTAGCGGGGAGTGAGCAGTTCTTC.

This clone has at least ten counts. This chain uses TRBV4-1 with TRBJ1-5; D is uncertain. There are 14 residues in the CDR3. Germline CDR1 and CDR2: MGHRA and YSYEKL. Trimming took 0 bases from V and 7 from J, leaving 10 bases between them. In DNA form, the CDR3 reads TGCGCCAGCAGCCAAGATTTGGGCCCCCAGCCCCAGCATTTT. Residues: CASSQDLGPQPQHF.

This clone occurred many times. V is TRBV5-1 and J is TRBJ1-6; D call uncertain. Deletions cut 2 bases from V and 5 bases from J, with 8 bases between. The germline V gene encodes CDR1 SGHRS and CDR2 YFSETQ. This CDR3 has 14 residues. Written as DNA, the CDR3 is TGCGCCAGCAGCTTCGACGGCAATAATTCACCCCTCCACTTT. Amino acids: CASSFDGNNSPLHF.

This clone was found many times. This may arise from a read error, as a much more abundant clone is one base away. The CDR3 does not close with the conserved phenylalanine or tryptophan, likely indicating a read error. The J gene is TRBJ1-2, the V gene TRBV11-3, with D unclear. The CDR3 spans 14 residues. From germline, CDR1 is SGHNT and CDR2 YENEEA. Between the trimmed V and J ends, which lost 5 bases and 0 bases, there was a span of 10 bases. This CDR3 reads CASSQGPANYGYTL. CDR3 DNA sequence: TGTGCCAGCAGCCAAGGCCCAGCTAACTATGGCTACACCCTC.

This clone has a handful of counts. The chain joins TRBV4-2 to TRBJ1-1; 7 nucleotides align to TRBD1. The CDR3 is 14 residues long. Looked up from germline, CDR1 is LGHNA and CDR2 is YNFKEQ. Trimming removed 2 bases from V and 6 bases from J; junction bases left unmatched: 6. In nucleotides, the CDR3 is TGTGCCAGCAGCCAACCGGACAGGAGGGCTGAAGCTTTCTTT. It is translated as CASSQPDRRAEAFF.

This clone showed up many times. The rearrangement links TRBV7-2 to TRBJ2-7, with 7 bases identical to TRBD1. Germline V gene lookup returns CDR1 SGHTA and CDR2 FQGNSA. Trimming removed 1 base from V and 2 bases from J; junction bases left unmatched: 2. The CDR3 runs 14 residues. In DNA, the CDR3 is TGTGCCAGCAGCTTAGAGACAGGGCCCTACGAGCAGTACTTC. It yields the protein CASSLETGPYEQYF.

This clone came up a few times. The junction differs from germline at one of its ends, possibly a read error. The sample holds other DNA sequences that translate to the same CDR3. This sequence joins TRBV20-1 and TRBJ2-1; D may be TRBD2 (6 bases). The CDR3 is 13 residues long. Germline V CDR1 and CDR2: DFQATT, SNEGSKA (reference sequence). The DNA of the CDR3 is TGCAGTGCTAGCGGGGGAGAATACAACGAGCAGTTCTTC. Amino acids: CSASGGEYNEQFF.

This clone showed up just a few times. This may be a read error, as it is one base from a much larger clone. The same CDR3 also results from other DNA sequences found in this sample. The chain carries TRBV4-1 and TRBJ2-7; 7 positions agree with TRBD2. Losses at the gene ends were 4 bases for V and 4 bases for J; bases not matched to a gene: 7. This CDR3 region has 14 residues. From germline, CDR1 is MGHRA and CDR2 YSYEKL. CDR3 in DNA: TGCGCCAGCAGCCCCCCTGGGGGGGTTTACGAGCAGTACTTC. This codes for CASSPPGGVYEQYF.

The J gene is TRBJ2-7, the V gene TRBV28, with TRBD1 identical over 12 bases. Trimming took 5 bases from V and 4 from J; bases not matched to a gene: 12. CDR1 and CDR2 (germline): MDHEN, SYDVKM. This CDR3 comprises 17 residues. The CDR3 spells CASSTAGTGGRKYEQYF. CDR3 nucleotide sequence: TGTGCCAGCAGTACCGCCGGGACAGGGGGCCGCAAATACGAGCAGTACTTC.

This clone was recorded at least ten times. J is TRBJ2-7 and V is TRBV19; D is uncertain. This CDR3 is built from 14 residues. Germline V gene lookup returns CDR1 LNHDA and CDR2 SQIVND (reference sequence). V lost 4 bases, J lost 1 base, and 11 bases lay in between. CDR3 sequence: CASSKAPGSYEQYF. The CDR3 nucleotides are TGTGCCAGTAGTAAGGCCCCCGGATCCTACGAGCAGTACTTC.